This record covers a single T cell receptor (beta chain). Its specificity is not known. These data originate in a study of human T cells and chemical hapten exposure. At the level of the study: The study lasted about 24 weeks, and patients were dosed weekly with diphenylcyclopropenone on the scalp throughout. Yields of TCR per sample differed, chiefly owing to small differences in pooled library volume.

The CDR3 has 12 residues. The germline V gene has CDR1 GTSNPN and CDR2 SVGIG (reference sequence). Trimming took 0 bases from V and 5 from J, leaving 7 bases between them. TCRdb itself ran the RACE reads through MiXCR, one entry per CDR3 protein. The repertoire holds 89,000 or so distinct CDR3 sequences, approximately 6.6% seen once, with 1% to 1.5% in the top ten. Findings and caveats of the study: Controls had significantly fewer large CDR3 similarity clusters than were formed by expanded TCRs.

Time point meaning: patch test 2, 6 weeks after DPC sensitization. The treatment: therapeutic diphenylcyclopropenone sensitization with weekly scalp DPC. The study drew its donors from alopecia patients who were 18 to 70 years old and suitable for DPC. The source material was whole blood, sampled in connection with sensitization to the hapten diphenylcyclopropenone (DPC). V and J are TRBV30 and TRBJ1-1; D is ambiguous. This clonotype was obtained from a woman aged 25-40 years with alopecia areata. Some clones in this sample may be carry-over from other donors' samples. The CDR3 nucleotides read TGTGCCTGGAGTGTTGAGTGGACTGAAGCTTTCTTT. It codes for CAWSVEWTEAFF. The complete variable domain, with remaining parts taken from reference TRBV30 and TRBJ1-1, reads SQTIHQWPATLVQPVGSPLSLECTVEGTSNPNLYWYRQAAGRGLQLLFYSVGIGQISSEVPQNLSASRPQDRQFILSSKKLLLSDSGFYLCAWSVEWTEAFFGQGTRLTVV.